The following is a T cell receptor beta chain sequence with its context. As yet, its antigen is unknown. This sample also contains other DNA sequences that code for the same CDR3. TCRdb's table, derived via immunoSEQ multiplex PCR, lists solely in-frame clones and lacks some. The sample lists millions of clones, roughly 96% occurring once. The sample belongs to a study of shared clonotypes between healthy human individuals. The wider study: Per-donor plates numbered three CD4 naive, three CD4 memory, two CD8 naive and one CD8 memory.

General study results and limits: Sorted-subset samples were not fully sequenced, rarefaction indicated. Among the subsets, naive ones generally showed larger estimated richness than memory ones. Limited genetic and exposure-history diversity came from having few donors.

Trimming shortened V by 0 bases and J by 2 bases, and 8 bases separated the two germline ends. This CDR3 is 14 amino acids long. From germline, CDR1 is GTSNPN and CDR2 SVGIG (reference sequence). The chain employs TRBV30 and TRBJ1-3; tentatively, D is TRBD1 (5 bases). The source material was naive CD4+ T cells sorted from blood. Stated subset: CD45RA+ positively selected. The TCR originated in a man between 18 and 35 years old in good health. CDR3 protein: CAWSVPGPGNTIYF. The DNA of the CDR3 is TGTGCCTGGAGTGTACCAGGGCCTGGAAACACCATATATTTT.